This note documents a single T cell receptor beta chain sequence. One end of the junction varies from germline; a read error may be responsible. The authors carried out high-throughput sequencing of TCR beta. They applied it to CD8+ and CD4+ T cells obtained from blood. It was healthy donors who served as the controls, matched for age and sex. The authors negatively isolated CD8+ and CD4+ T cells and FACS-enriched TEMRA cells. RNA amounts of 0.5 to 1 ug underwent reverse transcription with random hexamers. TCR beta CDR3 was amplified by immunoSEQ multiplex PCR. This amplification extended across 54 Vbeta and 13 Jbeta segments. TCRdb itself ran the immunoSEQ multiplex PCR reads through MiXCR, one entry per CDR3 protein. The sample shows around 200,000 distinct CDR3 sequences, roughly 95% of them seen only once. The data were obtained in a study of CD8 T cells in Susac syndrome. Germline V lookup: CDR1 SGHTA, CDR2 FQGNSA. The CDR3 extends over 11 amino acids.

The chain couples TRBV7-2 to TRBJ2-1; D might be TRBD1 or TRBD2, each matching 5 bases. The clonotype comes from a human donor in good health. Sample: CD4+ T cells from PBMCs. CDR3 region: CASSRTGPPLF. The CDR3, as DNA: TGTGCCAGCAGCCGAACGGGGCCTCCCCTCTTC.